This passage covers 10 T cell receptor beta chains from one sample sequenced in a study of vaccination and CD4 T cells after COVID-19. Sequencing of DNA taken from cultured CD4+ T cells relied on the Oncomine TCR Beta short-read assay. TCRdb re-analysed the PCR reads in MiXCR, keeping a single row per CDR3 protein. The table lists over 10,000 distinct CDR3 sequences, 54% of them singletons, with about 18% in the top ten. The treatment denotes: approximately 10-day PBMC culture with coronavirus spike peptide pools or control peptides (ViraFEST assay). Their target antigens are unknown. The sequencing used cultured CD4+ T cells from blood, collected after SARS-CoV-2 vaccination. The source of these receptors is a human donor with COVID-19.

This sequence joins TRBV30 and TRBJ1-1; the D gene is possibly TRBD1 (5 bases). V lost 3 bases and J lost 3, with 11 bases in between. Germline V CDR1 and CDR2: GTSNPN, SVGIG (reference sequence). The CDR3 consists of 13 residues. The DNA for the CDR3 is TGTGCCTGGAGCCACGGAGGGGACACTGAAGCTTTCTTT. It encodes CAWSHGGDTEAFF.

The chain uses TRBV11-2 and TRBJ2-7; 9 bases match TRBD2. The germline CDR1 and CDR2 sequences are SGHAT and FQNNGV. V lost 5 bases, J lost 3 bases, and 8 bases stayed unmatched. The CDR3 has 15 residues. CDR3 DNA sequence: TGTGCCAGCAGCACCCAGCGGGGGGACAACTACGAGCAGTACTTC. It codes for CASSTQRGDNYEQYF.

This clonotype was seen a few times. The genes are TRBV7-2 and TRBJ1-2; D is ambiguous. Deletions cut 3 bases from V and 8 bases from J, with 10 bases between. The CDR3 loop spans 12 amino acids. CDR1 and CDR2 from the germline V gene are SGHTA and FQGNSA. The CDR3 sequence: CASSFVRRGYTF. The CDR3 bases are TGTGCCAGCAGCTTCGTTCGCAGGGGCTACACCTTC.

The chain joins TRBV19 to TRBJ2-3; TRBD1 or TRBD2 may be the D gene (7 bases each). The CDR3 sequence is 12 residues long. V was cut by 2 bases and J by 9 bases, with 9 bases left in between. Per germline, CDR1 LNHDA and CDR2 SQIVND (reference sequence). CDR3 in amino acids: CASSIQGGTQYF. DNA of the CDR3: TGTGCCAGTAGTATACAGGGGGGGACGCAGTATTTT.

The chain uses TRBV2 and TRBJ1-5, with D perhaps matching TRBD1 (5 bases). V was clipped by 2 bases and J by 2 bases, with 13 bases between them. The germline gives CDR1 SNHLY, CDR2 FYNNEI. The CDR3 length is 16 residues. The DNA of the CDR3 is TGTGCCAGCAGTGAATCGGGCAGGGCTGGCAATCAGCCCCAGCATTTT. It specifies CASSESGRAGNQPQHF.

This clonotype was detected a few times. The chain carries TRBV20-1 and TRBJ1-5; D is possibly TRBD1 (6 bases). The CDR3 has 15 amino acids. The V gene lost 5 bases and the J gene lost 5 bases, with 19 bases spanning the gap. From germline, CDR1 is DFQATT and CDR2 SNEGSKA (reference sequence). The CDR3 DNA reads as TGCAGTGCTCGGGAAGGGGGGCAGAGTCATCAGCCCCAGCATTTT. This encodes CSAREGGQSHQPQHF.

This clonotype was recorded a few times. The V and J genes are TRBV7-7 and TRBJ1-2, with TRBD1 matching over 7 bases. CDR1 is SSHAT, CDR2 FNYEAQ, per germline (reference sequence). The CDR3 loop spans 10 amino acids. Here the CDR3 DNA reads TGTGCTAGGGGGCCAGGGGAGCACACCTTC. Encoded protein: CARGPGEHTF. Together with reference TRBV7-7 and TRBJ1-2, the CDR3 gives the full variable domain: GAGVSQSPRYKVTKRGQDVTLRCDPISSHATLYWYQQALGQGPEFLTYFNYEAQPDKSGLPSDRFSAERPEGSISTLTIQRTEQRDSAMYRCARGPGEHTFGSGTRLTVV.

J is TRBJ1-6 and V is TRBV10-1; D is perhaps TRBD1 (6 bases). Germline V gene lookup returns CDR1 WNHNN and CDR2 SYGVQD (reference sequence). V lost 9 bases and J lost 1, with 19 bases in between. The CDR3 runs to 17 residues. CDR3 bases: TGCGCCAGGATAGGGCAGGGGTGGAGGTCCTATAATTCACCCCTCCACTTT. Translated: CARIGQGWRSYNSPLHF.

The chain is built from TRBV24-1 and TRBJ1-5; no firm D call. Germline values: CDR1 KGHDR, CDR2 SFDVKD. This CDR3 comprises 15 residues. The ends were cut back, 4 bases at V and 7 bases at J, with 16 bases in the middle. The CDR3 DNA reads TGTGCCACCAGTGACAAGACCCCGGATAAGCAGCCCCAGCATTTT. Translating it yields CATSDKTPDKQPQHF.

The chain joins TRBV15 to TRBJ1-5; 8 bases are a match to TRBD1. J lost 5 bases, V lost 5 bases, and 11 bases had no gene match. The CDR3 length is 16 residues. CDR1 is LNHNV and CDR2 is YYDKDF in the germline V gene (reference sequence). CDR3 in DNA: TGTGCCACCAGCGGAAGACAGGGGTCGGCGGATCAGCCCCAGCATTTT. Encoded protein: CATSGRQGSADQPQHF.